Listed below are T cell receptor beta chains from one sample, sequenced in a study of shared clonotypes between healthy human individuals. Assay: immunoSEQ multiplex PCR; the TCRdb copy retains only in-frame clones and omits some. The table includes a few hundred thousand clones, approximately 97% detected once. The sample was naive CD4+ T cells sorted from blood. Receptor source: a woman in her thirties in good health. Each CDR3 is given with its conserved first and last residue. The D gene is left open where the match is weak. The size entry is marked missing in some rows and otherwise reads once, few, many or a size class.

d_call,j_call,clone_size,v_call,cdr3_nt,cdr3_aa
TRBD2,TRBJ2-2,.,TRBV25-1,TGTGCCAGCAAGCTAGCGGGAGTCTTCACCGGGGAGCTGTTTTTT,CASKLAGVFTGELFF
.,TRBJ1-2,once,TRBV27,TGTGCCAGCAGGGGGACGGGCCGCAGCGGCTACACCTTC,CASRGTGRSGYTF
TRBD1,TRBJ2-3,.,TRBV10-3,TGTGCCATCAGTGTTTCCAGGGGGCAATCAGATACGCAGTATTTT,CAISVSRGQSDTQYF
TRBD1,TRBJ2-3,.,TRBV28,TGTGCCAGCAGTAGGGGGCTAACCACAGATACGCAGTATTTT,CASSRGLTTDTQYF
TRBD2,TRBJ2-2,once,TRBV18,TGTGCCAGCTCACCAATAGCGGGAGCGAACACCGGGGAGCTGTTTTTT,CASSPIAGANTGELFF
.,TRBJ1-5,.,TRBV10-3,TGTGCCATCAGTGATAGAGAACAGCCCCAGCATTTT,CAISDREQPQHF
.,TRBJ1-6,once,TRBV28,TGTGCCAGCAGCGGAAGTGGATCACCCCTCCACTTT,CASSGSGSPLHF
.,TRBJ2-5,.,TRBV7-9,TGTGCCAGCAGCTCGGGGGATTTGAAAGAGACCCAGTACTTC,CASSSGDLKETQYF
TRBD1,TRBJ1-1,.,TRBV5-1,TGCGCCAGCAGCCGTACTACAGGGACAGTTCTCAACACTGAAGCTTTCTTT,CASSRTTGTVLNTEAFF
.,TRBJ2-2,.,TRBV4-1,TGCGCCAGCAGCCACGACATGCTCCAGGAATTGGACACCGGGGAGCTGTTTTTT,CASSHDMLQELDTGELFF
TRBD2,TRBJ2-2,.,TRBV15,TGTGCCACCAGCCCGCGCTTCGGACTAGGGACGAACACCGGGGAGCTGTTTTTT,CATSPRFGLGTNTGELFF
.,TRBJ1-5,.,TRBV28,TGTGCCAGTACGAACGGACAGTACAATCAGCCCCAGCATTTT,CASTNGQYNQPQHF
TRBD2,TRBJ2-1,.,TRBV19,TGTGCCAGTAGTGTCGAACGGCGGGAGGTCAACAATGAGCAGTTCTTC,CASSVERREVNNEQFF
TRBD1,TRBJ1-1,.,TRBV6-1,TGTGCCAGCAGTGGAACAGGGGGCCGACGGGCTTTCTTT,CASSGTGGRRAFF
TRBD2,TRBJ2-7,.,TRBV19,TGTGCCACTAGTACTAGGACTAGTTTCCACGAGCAGTACTTC,CATSTRTSFHEQYF
.,TRBJ2-2,.,TRBV2,TGTGCCAGCAGTGGTCACGGCAAATCTGGGGAGCTGTTTTTT,CASSGHGKSGELFF
.,TRBJ2-7,.,TRBV28,TGTGCCAGCAGTTTAGGGGGGGGGCCCCACGAGCAGTACTTC,CASSLGGGPHEQYF
.,TRBJ2-1,.,TRBV7-3,TGTGCCAGCAGCTTAACGGTGGATCCAGGCTCCAATGAGCAGTTCTTC,CASSLTVDPGSNEQFF
TRBD2,TRBJ2-7,once,TRBV15,TGTGCCACCCGGACTAGCGGAACCTACGAGCAGTACTTC,CATRTSGTYEQYF
.,TRBJ2-5,.,TRBV18,TGTGCCAGCTCACCACTCCCCGAACAAGAGACCCAGTACTTC,CASSPLPEQETQYF
.,TRBJ1-1,.,TRBV18,TGTGCCAGCTACGAGACAGAAAGTAACACTGAAGCTTTCTTT,CASYETESNTEAFF
TRBD1,TRBJ2-2,.,TRBV28,TGTGCCAGCAGTTTCCCGGACAGGGTTACCGGGGAGCTGTTTTTT,CASSFPDRVTGELFF
TRBD2,TRBJ2-4,.,TRBV2,TGTGCCAGCAGTGTGAAGACTAGCGGAGACATTCAGTACTTC,CASSVKTSGDIQYF
TRBD1,TRBJ1-1,.,TRBV19,TGTGCCAGTAGTGTAGGACAGGGGGACACTGAAGCTTTCTTT,CASSVGQGDTEAFF
.,TRBJ2-7,.,TRBV10-3,TGTGCCATCAGTGATACAGGGAAAGGCGAGCAGTACTTC,CAISDTGKGEQYF
TRBD1,TRBJ2-1,.,TRBV5-5,TGTGCCAGCAGCTTGGTTGGGACAGCCTTCAATGAGCAGTTCTTC,CASSLVGTAFNEQFF
TRBD2,TRBJ2-3,.,TRBV4-1,TGCGCCAGCAGCCAGCTACTAGCGGGAGTACCAAAAGATACGCAGTATTTT,CASSQLLAGVPKDTQYF
.,TRBJ1-5,.,TRBV2,TGTGCCAGCACCGCGACACGAAATCAGCCCCAGCATTTT,CASTATRNQPQHF
.,TRBJ2-5,.,TRBV27,TGTGCCAGCAGAGGGGGGGTAGCCACCTTTATGGAGACCCAGTACTTC,CASRGGVATFMETQYF
.,TRBJ1-1,.,TRBV21-1,TGTGCCAGCAGCAGCCCATTGGAGGGGGCGACTGAAGCTTTCTTT,CASSSPLEGATEAFF
TRBD2,TRBJ2-1,.,TRBV4-2,TGTGCCAGCAGCCAAGATACCGGGACTACCGTGTTTAATGAGCAGTTCTTC,CASSQDTGTTVFNEQFF
TRBD2,TRBJ2-1,.,TRBV27,TGTGCCAGCAGTGCCGGGACTAGAGTTGAGCAGTTCTTC,CASSAGTRVEQFF
.,TRBJ1-1,.,TRBV5-4,TGTGCCAGCAGCTTGGGCGACATATTAAACACTGAAGCTTTCTTT,CASSLGDILNTEAFF
.,TRBJ2-5,.,TRBV5-8,TGTGCCAGCAGCCGGCCAACAGGGTTAGAGACCCAGTACTTC,CASSRPTGLETQYF
.,TRBJ2-7,.,TRBV5-5,TGTGCCAGCAGACAGTCGACCTACGAGCAGTACTTC,CASRQSTYEQYF
.,TRBJ2-5,.,TRBV10-3,TGTGCCATCAGTGAGGGCAGCCAAGAGACCCAGTACTTC,CAISEGSQETQYF
.,TRBJ1-2,.,TRBV9,TGTGCCAGCAGCGCCCGCTTTCCGGATGGCTACACCTTC,CASSARFPDGYTF
.,TRBJ1-4,.,TRBV28,TGTGCCAGCAGTCCTCCAGGGCCGGGCCTCCGGAATGAAAAACTGTTTTTT,CASSPPGPGLRNEKLFF
.,TRBJ2-2,.,TRBV2,TGTGCCAGCAACCGGGCCAGGAACACCGGGGAGCTGTTTTTT,CASNRARNTGELFF
.,TRBJ2-3,.,TRBV9,TGTGCCAGCAGCGTATATAGCGGCATCACAGATACGCAGTATTTT,CASSVYSGITDTQYF
.,TRBJ2-3,.,TRBV7-9,TGTGCCAGCAGCTTAGGCGGTCAGGGGACAGATACGCAGTATTTT,CASSLGGQGTDTQYF
TRBD1,TRBJ2-7,.,TRBV5-1,TGCGCCAGCAGCTTAGGACAGGTCTCCTACGAGCAGTACTTC,CASSLGQVSYEQYF
TRBD1,TRBJ2-1,.,TRBV5-6,TGTGCCAGCAGTTTATTAGGACAGGACACCTACAATGAGCAGTTCTTC,CASSLLGQDTYNEQFF
.,TRBJ2-7,once,TRBV7-9,TGTGCCAGCAGACCGGGACCATACGGGAACGAGCAGTACTTC,CASRPGPYGNEQYF
.,TRBJ2-3,.,TRBV6-6,TGTGCCAGCAGGCCAGGGCGGGAAAGTAGCACAGATACGCAGTATTTT,CASRPGRESSTDTQYF
.,TRBJ1-2,.,TRBV7-9,TGTGCCAGCAGCCCCGACCGGGGGTGGTACACCTTC,CASSPDRGWYTF
.,TRBJ2-2,.,TRBV5-1,TGCGCCAGCAGAGAGTTGACGAACACCGGGGAGCTGTTTTTT,CASRELTNTGELFF
.,TRBJ1-1,.,TRBV7-3,TGTGCCAGCAGCTTGACCCTAAACACTGAAGCTTTCTTT,CASSLTLNTEAFF
.,TRBJ1-5,few,TRBV19,TGTGCCAGTAGTATTGGTTGGACAGCCCAGCATTTT,CASSIGWTAQHF
TRBD2,TRBJ2-5,once,TRBV4-1,TGCGCCAGCAGCCACCCCGGACTAGCGGGAGTTCCAGAGACCCAGTACTTC,CASSHPGLAGVPETQYF
TRBD1,TRBJ1-5,.,TRBV6-1,TGTGCCAGCAACAAACCAGGGGGCTCGGAGCCCCAGCATTTT,CASNKPGGSEPQHF
TRBD2,TRBJ2-2,.,TRBV5-1,TGCGCCAGCAGCTTCGGACTAGCGGGAGGGCCCGGAACCGGGGAGCTGTTTTTT,CASSFGLAGGPGTGELFF
TRBD1,TRBJ1-2,.,TRBV5-4,TGTGCCAGCAGCTGGGGGACAGAGGGCGACTATGGCTACACCTTC,CASSWGTEGDYGYTF
TRBD2,TRBJ2-1,.,TRBV11-2,TGTGCCAGCAGCTTAGCGTACGATAGCGGGAGATTCAATGAGCAGTTCTTC,CASSLAYDSGRFNEQFF
TRBD2,TRBJ2-7,.,TRBV6-5,TGTGCCAGCAGTCGACTAGCGGGAGACCGCGAGCAGTACTTC,CASSRLAGDREQYF
.,TRBJ1-2,.,TRBV5-4,TGTGCCAGCAGCTTGGGACAGGAGTTGGTCTATGGCTACACCTTC,CASSLGQELVYGYTF
TRBD2,TRBJ2-7,.,TRBV29-1,TGCAGCGTTGCGCTAGCGGGAGCCTACGAGCAGTACTTC,CSVALAGAYEQYF
.,TRBJ1-5,.,TRBV5-8,TGTGCCAGCAGCTGGCAGGGGAATAGCAATCAGCCCCAGCATTTT,CASSWQGNSNQPQHF
.,TRBJ1-5,.,TRBV5-5,TGTGCCAGCAGCCCCCGAGGGGATAGCAATCAGCCCCAGCATTTT,CASSPRGDSNQPQHF
.,TRBJ1-4,.,TRBV6-5,TGTGCCAGCAGGACCGGTGGGACTAATGAAAAACTGTTTTTT,CASRTGGTNEKLFF